Listed below are T cell receptor beta chains from one sample, sequenced in a study of T cell changes during pregnancy in multiple sclerosis. Assay used: immunoSEQ multiplex PCR; TCRdb lists only in-frame clones, some missing. The sample records roughly 93,000 clones, 75% to 95% being singletons. Sequenced material: peripheral blood, taken before pregnancy. These receptors all come from a female donor with multiple sclerosis, enrolled in a pregnancy study. Each CDR3 is given with its conserved first and last residue. Each record gives: J gene, V gene, clone size, D gene, CDR3 protein, CDR3 DNA. The D gene is left open where the match is weak. Rows may omit the clone size; those that give it use once, few, many or a size class.

>TRBJ2-7|TRBV7-3|-|-
CASSPTGAAGAYEQYF
TGTGCCAGCAGCCCGACAGGGGCGGCGGGGGCCTACGAGCAGTACTTC
>TRBJ2-1|TRBV9|-|-
CASSAKLGGPDGEQFF
TGTGCCAGCAGCGCCAAGTTGGGGGGGCCTGATGGTGAGCAGTTCTTC
>TRBJ2-2|TRBV7-9|-|TRBD1
CASSLGPGGTGELFF
TGTGCCAGCAGCTTAGGACCAGGGGGAACCGGGGAGCTGTTTTTT
>TRBJ2-7|TRBV5-8|-|TRBD1
CASSRTGPYEQYF
TGTGCCAGCAGTCGGACAGGACCCTACGAGCAGTACTTC
>TRBJ2-5|TRBV5-4|-|TRBD2
CASSSTSGDLYQETQYF
TGTGCCAGCAGCTCTACTAGCGGGGACTTGTACCAAGAGACCCAGTACTTC
>TRBJ2-2|TRBV7-2|-|TRBD2
CASSFPGRGLTGELFF
TGTGCCAGCAGCTTTCCCGGGAGGGGCCTCACCGGGGAGCTGTTTTTT
>TRBJ2-1|TRBV5-1|-|TRBD2
CASSFRSGNVDEQFF
TGCGCCAGCAGCTTTAGGAGCGGGAATGTCGATGAGCAGTTCTTC
>TRBJ2-1|TRBV7-9|-|TRBD2
CASSTLTSLPYNEQFF
TGTGCCAGCAGCACCCTGACTAGCCTTCCCTACAATGAGCAGTTCTTC
>TRBJ2-2|TRBV5-1|-|TRBD2
CASSLTSGGTTGELFF
TGCGCCAGCAGCTTGACTAGCGGGGGGACTACCGGGGAGCTGTTTTTT
>TRBJ1-2|TRBV5-1|-|-
CASRRDRSRVGPGYGYTF
TGCGCCAGCAGACGTGACAGGAGCCGTGTGGGGCCCGGCTATGGCTACACCTTC
>TRBJ2-1|TRBV5-1|-|TRBD1
CASSSGTGSYNEQFF
TGCGCCAGCAGCTCCGGGACAGGCTCCTACAATGAGCAGTTCTTC
>TRBJ1-4|TRBV7-2|-|-
CASSRHRGTRASGGEKLFF
TGTGCCAGCAGCCGACATCGTGGGACACGCGCTTCTGGGGGTGAAAAACTGTTTTTT
>TRBJ1-1|TRBV5-4|-|-
CASSLAVTRQNTEAFF
TGTGCCAGCAGCTTGGCCGTCACAAGACAGAACACTGAAGCTTTCTTT
>TRBJ1-1|TRBV10-3|-|-
CAIRPDSLMNTEAFF
TGTGCCATCAGACCTGACAGTCTAATGAACACTGAAGCTTTCTTT
>TRBJ2-1|TRBV18|-|-
CASSPQGGAYNEQFF
TGTGCCAGCTCACCCCAGGGGGGAGCCTACAATGAGCAGTTCTTC
>TRBJ2-7|TRBV2|-|TRBD1
CASSEGQGLSYEQYF
TGTGCCAGCAGCGAGGGACAGGGCCTTTCCTACGAGCAGTACTTC
>TRBJ2-1|TRBV4-1|-|TRBD2
CASSRTGGSYNEQFF
TGCGCCAGCAGCCGGACGGGGGGGTCCTACAATGAGCAGTTCTTC
>TRBJ1-1|TRBV19|few|-
CASGHVNTEAFF
TGTGCCAGCGGACATGTGAACACTGAAGCTTTCTTT
>TRBJ2-1|TRBV19|-|-
CASSVLTGYNEQFF
TGTGCCAGTAGTGTACTTACGGGTTACAATGAGCAGTTCTTC
>TRBJ2-2|TRBV10-3|-|-
CAISFGQREGGELFF
TGTGCCATCAGCTTCGGACAGCGAGAAGGCGGGGAGCTGTTTTTT
>TRBJ1-1|TRBV4-2|-|TRBD1
CASSQETGAGGAFF
TGTGCCAGCAGCCAAGAGACAGGGGCCGGGGGAGCTTTCTTT
>TRBJ2-3|TRBV7-8|once|TRBD2
CASSSGTTSGTQYF
TGTGCCAGCAGCTCTGGGACGACTAGCGGTACGCAGTATTTT
>TRBJ2-7|TRBV6-1|once|TRBD1
CASSDKGTGSYEQYF
TGTGCCAGCAGTGACAAGGGGACAGGGTCCTACGAGCAGTACTTC
>TRBJ2-7|TRBV6-1|-|TRBD1
CASRGQLLTYEQYF
TGTGCCAGCAGGGGACAGCTGCTAACCTACGAGCAGTACTTC
>TRBJ2-7|TRBV19|-|-
CASSIRWRGQQYF
TGTGCCAGTAGTATCCGCTGGCGTGGGCAGCAGTACTTC
>TRBJ1-2|TRBV9|-|TRBD1
CASSPQTGGYGYTF
TGTGCCAGCAGCCCCCAGACAGGGGGCTATGGCTACACCTTC
>TRBJ2-3|TRBV5-1|-|TRBD2
CASSSSGLDTQYF
TGCGCCAGCAGCTCTAGCGGCCTAGATACGCAGTATTTT
>TRBJ2-5|TRBV27|-|-
CASSRTPYQETQYF
TGTGCCAGCAGTCGTACACCGTACCAAGAGACCCAGTACTTC
>TRBJ2-1|TRBV10-3|-|TRBD2
CATQTSGGPGDEQFF
TGTGCCACTCAAACTAGCGGGGGGCCGGGGGATGAGCAGTTCTTC
>TRBJ2-1|TRBV6-6|-|TRBD1
CASSYRQGRTYNEQFF
TGTGCCAGCAGTTACCGACAGGGGCGGACCTACAATGAGCAGTTCTTC
>TRBJ2-1|TRBV15|-|TRBD1
CATSRVSVGTGSANEQFF
TGTGCCACCAGCAGGGTGTCTGTCGGGACAGGGTCGGCCAATGAGCAGTTCTTC